This passage covers 10 T cell receptor beta chains from one sample sequenced in a study of blood T cells in healthy people across ages. A second PCR of 7 to 11 cycles used a sample-barcoded 5' primer and a J-beta primer mix. TCRdb called the 5' RACE reads again in MiXCR, with one record for every CDR3 protein. The repertoire has approximately 780,000 distinct CDR3 sequences, roughly 24% of them found once; the top ten carry approximately 2.9%. A further study also used this sample, focusing on T cells of mothers and their children.

Source material: blood. The receptors were gathered from a boy younger than 18 in good health.

In its sample, this clonotype was seen a few times. This rearrangement joins TRBV2 to TRBJ2-5; TRBD2 agrees at 11 bases. The junction had 9 bases not matched to a gene; V was cut back by 6 bases and J by 0 bases. CDR1 SNHLY and CDR2 FYNNEI come from the germline V gene. The CDR3 length is 17 residues. CDR3 nucleotide sequence: TGTGCCAGCAGACCGGGACTAGCGGACACGTACCAAGAGACCCAGTACTTC. Translating it yields CASRPGLADTYQETQYF.

This rearrangement joins TRBV15 to TRBJ2-5; D uncertain. The length of the CDR3 is 15 residues. CDR1 LNHNV and CDR2 YYDKDF come from the germline V gene (reference sequence). The V gene lost 4 bases and the J gene lost 4 bases, with 16 bases spanning the gap. The CDR3 sequence is CATSMRMPGGETQYF. The CDR3 DNA follows: TGTGCCACCAGCATGCGGATGCCGGGCGGAGAGACCCAGTACTTC.

This clonotype was observed a handful of times. V is TRBV20-1 and J is TRBJ2-7; 12 bases align to TRBD2. The length of the CDR3 is 16 residues. The germline gives CDR1 DFQATT, CDR2 SNEGSKA (reference sequence). Unmatched junction bases numbered 6, after V lost 3 bases and J lost 0 bases. The CDR3 spells CSARGTSGPSSYEQYF. As DNA, the CDR3 is TGCAGTGCTAGGGGGACTAGCGGGCCAAGCTCCTACGAGCAGTACTTC.

The DNA of the CDR3 is TGTGCCAGCACCCAAGGACTAGCGGGCAACTCCTACGAGCAGTACTTC. Its protein is CASTQGLAGNSYEQYF. The J gene is TRBJ2-7, the V gene TRBV6-5; 11 positions agree with TRBD2. The CDR3 sequence is 16 residues long. Unmatched junction bases numbered 8, after V lost 7 bases and J lost 0 bases. The V gene's germline CDR1 is MNHEY and CDR2 SVGAGI.

This clonotype was counted a few times. The V and J genes are TRBV20-1 and TRBJ2-5, with 11 bases that match TRBD2. Germline assignment: CDR1 DFQATT and CDR2 SNEGSKA (reference sequence). The CDR3 length is 17 residues. J was trimmed by 2 bases and V by 2 bases; bases with no gene match: 10. The CDR3 DNA sequence: TGCAGTGCTAGACCCCATCTAGCGGGGGGTCCGCAAGAGACCCAGTACTTC. Its protein product is CSARPHLAGGPQETQYF.

This clonotype was observed once. Its ends do not fully match the called genes, so a read error is possible. V and J are TRBV30 and TRBJ1-1; TRBD1 aligns across 8 bases. The CDR3 runs 11 residues. From germline, CDR1 is GTSNPN and CDR2 SVGIG (reference sequence). CDR3 loop: CVWTHRGEAFF. CDR3 bases: TGTGTCTGGACTCACAGGGGGGAAGCTTTCTTT.

This clonotype showed up many times. The rearrangement links TRBV7-2 to TRBJ1-2; D is unresolved. The germline V gene encodes CDR1 SGHTA and CDR2 FQGNSA. V dropped 4 bases and J dropped 4 bases, with 7 bases sitting between them. CDR3 size: 12 residues. The CDR3, as DNA: TGTGCCAGCAGCTACGGGATCTATGGCTACACCTTC. It translates to CASSYGIYGYTF.

This clonotype has a handful of counts. This chain connects TRBV6-1 to TRBJ1-5, with D possibly matching TRBD1 (5 bases). Germline V gives CDR1 MNHNS, CDR2 SASEGT. The V and J ends lost 6 bases and 5 bases respectively, with 14 bases between them. CDR3 length: 14 residues. CDR3 in amino acids: CASSLVPQDQPQHF. CDR3 bases: TGTGCCAGCAGCCTGGTCCCACAGGATCAGCCCCAGCATTTT.

This sequence joins TRBV5-1 and TRBJ2-3, with a possible D match to TRBD2 (7 bases). Between the trimmed V and J ends, which lost 1 base and 2 bases, there was a span of 14 bases. Germline V gives CDR1 SGHRS, CDR2 YFSETQ. The CDR3 consists of 16 residues. CDR3 DNA sequence: TGCGCCAGCAGCTTGTACCAGGGGACTATCACAGATACGCAGTATTTT. It translates to CASSLYQGTITDTQYF. Complete variable domain (other parts from reference TRBV5-1 and TRBJ2-3): KAGVTQTPRYLIKTRGQQVTLSCSPISGHRSVSWYQQTPGQGLQFLFEYFSETQRNKGNFPGRFSGRQFSNSRSEMNVSTLELGDSALYLCASSLYQGTITDTQYFGPGTRLTVL.

This clonotype was found a few times. This chain joins TRBV20-1 and TRBJ2-1; 8 nucleotides match TRBD2. The ends lost 7 bases at V and 7 bases at J; junction bases unmatched: 6. This CDR3 contains 12 residues. CDR1 DFQATT and CDR2 SNEGSKA come from the germline V gene (reference sequence). CDR3 coding DNA: TGCAGTGGCGAAAGCGGGGGAAATGAGCAGTTCTTC. It is translated as CSGESGGNEQFF.